The 32 T cell receptor beta chains reported below all come from one sample, sequenced in a study of blood T cell repertoires in COVID-19. Profiled with immunoSEQ multiplex PCR; TCRdb holds only in-frame clones, not every one. Among around 180,000 clones listed, roughly 70% were seen once. The sample comprised peripheral blood. These receptors came from a woman of 80 years or more with acute or convalescent COVID-19.

The rearrangement joins TRBV3-1 (or the pseudogene TRBV3-2) to TRBJ2-1; 11 nucleotides align to TRBD2. CDR3 size: 16 residues. The junction had 7 bases not matched to a gene; V was cut back by 5 bases and J by 4 bases. Looked up from germline, CDR1 is LGHDT and CDR2 is YNNKEL (reference sequence). Here the CDR3 reads CASSTIGTSGYNEQFF. The CDR3 bases are TGTGCCAGCAGCACCATCGGGACTAGCGGATACAATGAGCAGTTCTTC.

The CDR3 sequence: CAWRNWRGAGNTIYF. The CDR3 DNA reads TGTGCCTGGAGGAATTGGAGGGGCGCAGGAAACACCATATATTTT. This chain uses TRBV30 with TRBJ1-3, with D possibly matching TRBD1 (5 bases). Between the trimmed V and J ends, which lost 3 bases and 4 bases, there was a span of 16 bases. Per the germline V gene, CDR1 is GTSNPN and CDR2 is SVGIG (reference sequence). The length of the CDR3 is 15 residues.

Note on this clone: Additional DNA sequences in this sample encode the identical CDR3. This chain joins TRBV28 and TRBJ2-5; 10 bases fit TRBD1. CDR1 MDHEN and CDR2 SYDVKM come from the germline V gene. The V and J ends lost 2 bases and 5 bases, in that order; junction bases with no gene match: 2. The CDR3 contains 14 residues. The CDR3 reads CASSLRDRGETQYF. The CDR3 coding sequence is TGTGCCAGCAGTTTACGGGACAGGGGTGAGACCCAGTACTTC. The full variable domain, completed using reference TRBV28 and TRBJ2-5, is DVKVTQSSRYLVKRTGEKVFLECVQDMDHENMFWYRQDPGLGLRLIYFSYDVKMKEKGDIPEGYSVSREKKERFSLILESASTNQTSMYLCASSLRDRGETQYFGPGTRLLVL.

The chain combines TRBV3-1 (or the pseudogene TRBV3-2) with TRBJ1-6, with 9 bases lining up with TRBD1. CDR3 size: 14 residues. Germline V gene sequence: CDR1 LGHDT, CDR2 YNNKEL (reference sequence). With V trimmed by 5 bases and J by 10 bases, 6 bases remained unmatched. The DNA for the CDR3 is TGTGCCAGCAGCGCTACAGGGGGCGGCTCACCCCTCCACTTT. It specifies CASSATGGGSPLHF.

The rearrangement uses TRBV11-3 and TRBJ2-6; no clear D. The germline gives CDR1 SGHNT, CDR2 YENEEA. The ends were cut back, 1 base at V and 2 bases at J, with 9 bases in the middle. This CDR3 comprises 16 residues. The CDR3 loop reads CASSLGADPGANVLTF. CDR3 bases: TGTGCCAGCAGCTTAGGGGCAGACCCTGGGGCCAACGTCCTGACTTTC.

This clone has only a few counts. This chain joins TRBV29-1 and TRBJ2-3; the match to TRBD2 covers 10 bases. V lost 6 bases to trimming and J lost 6 bases; unmatched junction nucleotides: 9. The CDR3 extends over 14 amino acids. CDR1 and CDR2 (germline): SQVTM, ANQGSEA. Written as DNA, the CDR3 is TGCAGCGTGGGGGCTAGCGGGAGCAAGGATACGCAGTATTTT. This translates into CSVGASGSKDTQYF.

J is TRBJ2-7 and V is TRBV4-3, with no clear D. The CDR3 spans 15 residues. The ends were cut back, 1 base at V and 3 bases at J, with 13 bases in the middle. Per the germline V gene, CDR1 is LGHNA and CDR2 is YSLEER. CDR3 sequence reads: CASSQAFYQSYEQYF. As DNA, the CDR3 is TGCGCCAGCAGCCAAGCGTTCTACCAAAGCTACGAGCAGTACTTC.

The J gene is TRBJ1-2, the V gene TRBV4-3; unclear D gene. Trimming left V 3 bases short and J 6 bases short, with 14 bases between. CDR1 and CDR2 (germline): LGHNA, YSLEER. This CDR3 is 14 amino acids long. Written as DNA, the CDR3 is TGCGCCAGCAGCCAGGACTTCGGGGATCATGGCTACACCTTC. Its translation is CASSQDFGDHGYTF.

This clone was counted at least ten times. This chain connects TRBV5-6 to TRBJ2-1; D is possibly TRBD1 (6 bases). Trimming cost V 0 bases and J 3 bases, with 13 bases left between them. This CDR3 spans 16 amino acids. CDR1 SGHDT and CDR2 YYEEEE come from the germline V gene. CDR3 sequence (DNA): TGTGCCAGCAGCTTGGGTGGGACACCATACTACAATGAGCAGTTCTTC. This gives the protein CASSLGGTPYYNEQFF.

The chain combines TRBV28 with TRBJ1-3; 7 nucleotides line up with TRBD1. The CDR3 sequence is 19 residues long. J lost 4 bases, V lost 6 bases, and 21 bases had no gene match. CDR1 and CDR2 (germline): MDHEN, SYDVKM. CDR3 sequence: CASSRPGQVRANPGNTIYF. The DNA for the CDR3 is TGTGCCAGCAGCCGCCCCGGACAGGTCCGAGCCAATCCAGGAAACACCATATATTTT.

Turning to this clone: The same CDR3 is also encoded by other DNA sequences in this sample. This chain uses TRBV5-4 with TRBJ2-6; maybe TRBD1 (5 bases). From germline, CDR1 is SGHNT and CDR2 YYREEE (reference sequence). V shed 1 base and J shed 1 base, with 6 bases lying between them. This CDR3 is 15 amino acids long. As DNA, the CDR3 is TGTGCCAGCAGCTTGAGGGGTTCTGGGGCCAACGTCCTGACTTTC. This gives the protein CASSLRGSGANVLTF.

The chain combines TRBV28 with TRBJ1-6; 10 bases fit TRBD1. There are 17 residues in the CDR3. CDR1 MDHEN and CDR2 SYDVKM come from the germline V gene. J lost 9 bases, V lost 5 bases, and 13 bases had no gene match. CDR3 in DNA: TGTGCCAGCAGTGACTCGGGGGACAGGGGTCGAGGTTCACCCCTCCACTTT. This gives the protein CASSDSGDRGRGSPLHF.

The chain carries TRBV29-1 and TRBJ1-5; 11 positions agree with TRBD1. Losses at the gene ends were 6 bases for V and 6 bases for J; bases not matched to a gene: 10. Germline V gives CDR1 SQVTM, CDR2 ANQGSEA. The CDR3 length is 15 residues. CDR3 loop: CSVVSGTGGTQPQHF. CDR3 DNA sequence: TGCAGCGTGGTTTCCGGGACAGGGGGAACTCAGCCCCAGCATTTT.

The DNA of the CDR3 is TGTGCCATCAGTGACAACAAACAGGGGGCCGGCAATCAGCCCCAGCATTTT. This codes for CAISDNKQGAGNQPQHF. The V call is TRBV10-3, the J call TRBJ1-5, with TRBD1 matching 9 bases. In germline, CDR1 is ENHRY, CDR2 SYGVKD. The CDR3 loop spans 17 amino acids. The ends lost 3 bases at V and 2 bases at J; junction bases unmatched: 8.

This clone has only one observation. The CDR3 sequence is CASSGPGGDEKLFF. The CDR3 DNA sequence: TGCGCCAGCAGTGGCCCAGGGGGCGATGAAAAACTGTTTTTT. The J gene is TRBJ1-4, the V gene TRBV10-1, with 8 bases fitting TRBD1. CDR1 WNHNN and CDR2 SYGVQD come from the germline V gene (reference sequence). V was pared by 4 bases and J by 6 bases, with 4 bases of the junction left unmatched. The CDR3 has 14 amino acids.

J is TRBJ2-3 and V is TRBV19; a weak D match, TRBD2 (5 bases). The germline gives CDR1 LNHDA, CDR2 SQIVND (reference sequence). The CDR3 extends over 13 amino acids. Trimming removed 4 bases from V and 2 bases from J, with 7 bases in between. The CDR3 loop is CASSSLATDTQYF. The CDR3 DNA sequence: TGTGCCAGTAGTAGTCTAGCCACAGATACGCAGTATTTT.

J is TRBJ1-2 and V is TRBV7-6; weak D call: TRBD1 (6 bases). Trimming removed 6 bases from V and 6 bases from J, with 14 bases in between. Germline V lookup: CDR1 SGHVS, CDR2 FNYEAQ. This CDR3 has 13 residues. CDR3 in DNA: TGTGCCAGCAGTTCCTTTAACAGGGATGGCTACACCTTC. Translating it yields CASSSFNRDGYTF.

The V gene is TRBV28, the J gene TRBJ2-3, with D perhaps TRBD2 (5 bases). Trimming cost V 3 bases and J 5 bases, with 12 bases left between them. Germline V gene lookup returns CDR1 MDHEN and CDR2 SYDVKM. The CDR3 has 14 amino acids. The CDR3, as DNA: TGTGCCAGCAGTTTGGAAAACAGCGGAGATACGCAGTATTTT. This encodes CASSLENSGDTQYF.

This clone was recorded many times. The chain links TRBV2 to TRBJ1-1, with D unresolved. Trimming stripped 7 bases from V and 3 bases from J, with 18 bases between. The CDR3 totals 15 residues. The germline V gene has CDR1 SNHLY and CDR2 FYNNEI. The CDR3 is CASTRQLEVYTEAFF. CDR3 nucleotides: TGTGCCAGCACTCGCCAGTTAGAGGTGTACACTGAAGCTTTCTTT. The whole variable domain, remainder taken from reference TRBV2 and TRBJ1-1, is EPEVTQTPSHQVTQMGQEVILRCVPISNHLYFYWYRQILGQKVEFLVSFYNNEISEKSEIFDDQFSVERPDGSNFTLKIRSTKLEDSAMYFCASTRQLEVYTEAFFGQGTRLTVV.

The rearrangement links TRBV28 to TRBJ1-1; a weak D match, TRBD1 (6 bases). Germline assignment: CDR1 MDHEN and CDR2 SYDVKM. This CDR3 region has 14 residues. Deletions cut 6 bases from V and 5 bases from J, with 16 bases between. CDR3 nucleotide sequence: TGTGCCAGCAGCTGGGCAGGGGAGCGAACTGAAGCTTTCTTT. Translation: CASSWAGERTEAFF.

The chain uses TRBV6-5 and TRBJ1-5, with D hard to call. Germline loops: CDR1 MNHEY, CDR2 SVGAGI. This CDR3 is 13 amino acids long. V lost 5 bases and J lost 4, with 9 bases in between. CDR3 protein: CASSPGPNQPQHF. CDR3 nucleotides: TGTGCCAGCAGTCCGGGTCCGAATCAGCCCCAGCATTTT.

This rearrangement joins TRBV9 to TRBJ2-3; 10 bases match TRBD2. V lost 5 bases to trimming and J lost 5 bases; unmatched junction nucleotides: 8. The CDR3 is made up of 15 amino acids. The V gene's germline CDR1 is SGDLS and CDR2 YYNGEE. CDR3 bases: TGTGCCAGCAGTTCAGCGGGAGGGCCGAGAGATACGCAGTATTTT. Amino acids: CASSSAGGPRDTQYF.

This clone turned up a few times. The chain employs TRBV27 and TRBJ1-4; weak D call: TRBD1 (6 bases). The germline V and J ends were trimmed by 6 bases and 2 bases, with 19 bases remaining between them. There are 17 residues in the CDR3. Germline V CDR1 and CDR2: MNHEY, SMNVEV (reference sequence). The CDR3 reads CASRKETGTTTNEKLFF. CDR3 coding DNA: TGTGCCAGCAGGAAGGAGACCGGGACAACGACTAATGAAAAACTGTTTTTT.

This clone was observed a few times. The V gene is TRBV6-1, the J gene TRBJ1-5, with D possibly matching TRBD1 (5 bases). The V gene lost 1 base and the J gene lost 5 bases, with 12 bases spanning the gap. The CDR3 contains 15 residues. Germline lookup yields CDR1 MNHNS and CDR2 SASEGT. CDR3 nucleotides: TGTGCCAGCAGTGAAGTGTGGGGCGGGGATCAGCCCCAGCATTTT. Amino acid sequence: CASSEVWGGDQPQHF.

This clone appeared a few times. The rearrangement links TRBV7-8 to TRBJ2-2, with D perhaps matching TRBD2 (5 bases). The V and J ends lost 0 bases and 7 bases respectively, with 9 bases between them. Germline lookup yields CDR1 SGHVS and CDR2 FQNEAQ. The CDR3 runs 14 residues. The CDR3 bases are TGTGCCAGCAGCTTAGCGGGAGTGGGCGGGGAGCTGTTTTTT. Translation: CASSLAGVGGELFF.

The rearrangement links TRBV6-1 to TRBJ1-5; the D gene is possibly TRBD1 (5 bases). Germline V CDR1 and CDR2: MNHNS, SASEGT. Trimming shortened V by 3 bases and J by 5 bases, and 14 bases separated the two germline ends. CDR3 length: 15 amino acids. The chain's CDR3 is CASSEVGGGHQPQHF. DNA for the CDR3: TGTGCCAGCAGTGAGGTTGGGGGAGGGCATCAGCCCCAGCATTTT.

The chain recombines TRBV6-6 with TRBJ2-5; TRBD1 matches at 9 bases. V lost 2 bases, J lost 2 bases, and 0 bases stayed unmatched. Per the germline V gene, CDR1 is MNHNY and CDR2 is SVGAGI (reference sequence). The CDR3 totals 14 residues. The CDR3 loop is CASSYGTGQETQYF. The CDR3 nucleotides read TGTGCCAGCAGTTACGGGACAGGGCAAGAGACCCAGTACTTC.

J is TRBJ1-5 and V is TRBV14; 7 bases map to TRBD1. Germline CDR1 is SGHDN and CDR2 is FVKESK. The length of the CDR3 is 13 residues. V lost 7 bases, J lost 7 bases, and 7 bases stayed unmatched. Here the CDR3 reads CASNRQGIQPQHF. In DNA form, the CDR3 reads TGTGCCAGCAACCGACAGGGAATCCAGCCCCAGCATTTT.

The chain carries TRBV28 and TRBJ2-2; 12 bases match TRBD2. V shed 8 bases, J shed 4 bases, and the junction held 8 bases outside the gene matches. Germline CDR1 MDHEN, CDR2 SYDVKM. The length of the CDR3 is 16 residues. The CDR3 DNA follows: TGTGCCAGCGATAAAGGGACTAGCGGGTTCACCGGGGAGCTGTTTTTT. Encoded protein: CASDKGTSGFTGELFF.

This clone occurred many times. The CDR3 DNA sequence: TGTGCCAGCAGCCCCGGGACAGGGGCCATCACAGATACGCAGTATTTT. Protein sequence: CASSPGTGAITDTQYF. The chain is built from TRBV9 and TRBJ2-3, with TRBD1 matching 10 bases. Germline V gives CDR1 SGDLS, CDR2 YYNGEE. CDR3 length equals 16 residues. The V segment lost 4 bases and the J segment 2 bases; nucleotides outside the gene matches: 7.

The gene calls are TRBV19 and TRBJ1-1; 10 nucleotides agree with TRBD1. The CDR3 consists of 17 residues. CDR1 is LNHDA, CDR2 SQIVND, per germline (reference sequence). J lost 10 bases, V lost 8 bases, and 22 bases had no gene match. The CDR3 DNA sequence: TGTGCCAGTTTCAGCCCGCCGGGACAGGGGAAGGTGAGCGGAGCTTTCTTT. It translates to CASFSPPGQGKVSGAFF.

This clone was observed once. The chain links TRBV4-2 to TRBJ1-1; no reliable D call. Per the germline V gene, CDR1 is LGHNA and CDR2 is YNFKEQ. CDR3 length: 16 amino acids. The V gene lost 1 base and the J gene lost 1 base, with 13 bases spanning the gap. CDR3 coding DNA: TGTGCCAGCAGCCAAGGGGTGGGCAGCTCGAACACTGAAGCTTTCTTT. Translated, it gives CASSQGVGSSNTEAFF.